This T cell receptor beta chain was documented in a study of CD4 and CD8 cells across lung adenocarcinoma regions. Donors had localized lung adenocarcinoma, a non-small cell lung cancer. MiXCR, applied by TCRdb to the PCR reads, yields one record per CDR3 protein. Of several thousand distinct CDR3 sequences listed, roughly 57% were seen once; the top ten hold around 97%. V lost 4 bases, J lost 3 bases, and 12 bases stayed unmatched. This CDR3 is 17 amino acids long. Per germline, CDR1 LGHNA and CDR2 YNFKEQ. This clonotype was observed many times. Input material: CD8+ T cells from the center of a lung tumor. The TCR sequence derives from a male donor with lung adenocarcinoma. The CD4 and CD8 labels of this study may be unreliable. The chain recombines TRBV4-2 with TRBJ2-3; TRBD2 matches 8 bases. Here the CDR3 reads CASSPNDVGRATDTQYF. As DNA, the CDR3 is TGTGCCAGCAGCCCGAACGATGTCGGGAGGGCAACAGATACGCAGTATTTT.